This T cell receptor beta chain was identified during a study of blood T cell repertoires in COVID-19. Study in general: Specimens from acute and convalescent COVID-19 originated in the United States, Italy and Spain. The analysed material was cDNA or gDNA that came from T cells, B-cell-depleted T cells, or PBMCs.

In the study's own analysis: Reference gene primer amplification gave nucleated cell count estimates. Using immunoSEQ multiplex PCR, the repertoire was profiled, and TCRdb retains in-frame clones only, with some absent. V and J calls and clone size are those listed in that table; D and trimming were worked out from the DNA. The sample lists about 73,000 clones, roughly four fifths occurring once. Germline V gene sequence: CDR1 MNHEY, CDR2 SVGAGI. The CDR3 loop spans 15 amino acids. The ends lost 6 bases at V and 0 bases at J; junction bases unmatched: 3. The receptor's source is a human donor in a cohort sampled during active COVID-19. This rearrangement joins TRBV6-5 to TRBJ2-1; 9 bases agree with TRBD2. Sequences were obtained from peripheral blood. In nucleotides, the CDR3 is TGTGCCAGCAGCAGCGGGGGGAGCTCCTACAATGAGCAGTTCTTC. Protein sequence: CASSSGGSSYNEQFF.